The clone carrying this T cell receptor beta chain occurred once. This specimen comes from a study of shared T cell receptors in the human thymus. Sequenced by immunoSEQ multiplex PCR; TCRdb stores in-frame clones only, minus some. Here the sample spans roughly 660,000 clones, roughly 88% being singletons. The CDR3 covers 19 residues. This sample also belongs to another study, concerning human thymus T cells.

This clonotype originated in a boy under three years old with a congenital heart defect. This chain joins TRBV21-1 and TRBJ2-2; the table names TRBD1, a call not compared with the DNA. TRBV21-1 is marked as a pseudogene. The source material was thymocytes. In DNA form, the CDR3 reads TGTGCCAGCAGCGCCCCCCGGGACAGGGGGGCCACGAGCACCGGGGAGCTGTTTTTT. Amino acid sequence: CASSAPRDRGATSTGELFF.